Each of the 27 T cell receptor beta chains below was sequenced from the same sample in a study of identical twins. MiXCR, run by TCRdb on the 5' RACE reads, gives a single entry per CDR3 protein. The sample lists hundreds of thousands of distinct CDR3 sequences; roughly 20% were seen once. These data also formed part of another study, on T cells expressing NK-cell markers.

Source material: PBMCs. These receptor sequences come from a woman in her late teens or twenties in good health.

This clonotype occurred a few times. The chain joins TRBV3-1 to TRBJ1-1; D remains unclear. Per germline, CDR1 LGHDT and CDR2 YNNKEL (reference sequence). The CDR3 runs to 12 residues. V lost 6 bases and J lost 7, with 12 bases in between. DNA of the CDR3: TGTGCCAGCAGTCGAGGGCCCGGTGAAGCTTTCTTT. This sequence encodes CASSRGPGEAFF.

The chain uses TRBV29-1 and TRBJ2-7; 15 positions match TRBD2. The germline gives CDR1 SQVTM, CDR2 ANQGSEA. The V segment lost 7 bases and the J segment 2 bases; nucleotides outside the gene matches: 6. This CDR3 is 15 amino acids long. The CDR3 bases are TGCAGCGCTGAGGGACTAGCGGGAGGAACCTACGAGCAGTACTTC. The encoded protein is CSAEGLAGGTYEQYF.

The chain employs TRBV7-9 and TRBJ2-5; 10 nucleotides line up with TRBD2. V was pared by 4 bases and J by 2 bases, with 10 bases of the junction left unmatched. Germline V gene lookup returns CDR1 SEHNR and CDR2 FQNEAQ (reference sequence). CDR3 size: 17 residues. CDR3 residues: CASSWRVGLANQETQYF. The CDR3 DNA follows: TGTGCCAGCAGCTGGCGAGTGGGACTAGCGAATCAAGAGACCCAGTACTTC.

The CDR3 protein is CASSLARQGNTGELFF. CDR3 nucleotide sequence: TGTGCCAGCAGCTTGGCGAGACAGGGAAACACCGGGGAGCTGTTTTTT. This chain uses TRBV5-5 with TRBJ2-2, with TRBD1 matching over 7 bases. V lost 0 bases to trimming and J lost 2 bases; unmatched junction nucleotides: 4. Germline assignment: CDR1 SGHKS and CDR2 YYEKEE (reference sequence). This CDR3 is built from 16 residues. Using reference TRBV5-5 and TRBJ2-2 for the parts outside the CDR3, the full variable domain is DAGVTQSPTHLIKTRGQQVTLRCSPISGHKSVSWYQQVLGQGPQFIFQYYEKEERGRGNFPDRFSARQFPNYSSELNVNALLLGDSALYLCASSLARQGNTGELFFGEGSRLTVL.

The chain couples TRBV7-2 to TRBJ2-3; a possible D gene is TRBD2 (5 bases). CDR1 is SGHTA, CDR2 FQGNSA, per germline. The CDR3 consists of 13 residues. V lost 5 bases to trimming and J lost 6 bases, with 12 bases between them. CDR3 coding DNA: TGTGCCAGCAGCGTCGGGCGGGTGGATACGCAGTATTTT. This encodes CASSVGRVDTQYF.

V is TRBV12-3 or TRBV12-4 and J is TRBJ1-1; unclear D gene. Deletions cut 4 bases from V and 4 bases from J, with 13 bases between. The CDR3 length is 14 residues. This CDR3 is CASSSLTKGTEAFF. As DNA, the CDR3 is TGTGCCAGCAGTTCCTTGACTAAGGGCACTGAAGCTTTCTTT.

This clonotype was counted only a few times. The CDR3 loop reads CASRARNTDTQYF. DNA of the CDR3: TGTGCCAGCCGGGCGCGGAACACAGATACGCAGTATTTT. The chain couples TRBV6-1 to TRBJ2-3; D is undetermined. This CDR3 has 13 residues. In germline, CDR1 is MNHNS, CDR2 SASEGT. V was clipped by 8 bases and J by 2 bases, with 11 bases between them.

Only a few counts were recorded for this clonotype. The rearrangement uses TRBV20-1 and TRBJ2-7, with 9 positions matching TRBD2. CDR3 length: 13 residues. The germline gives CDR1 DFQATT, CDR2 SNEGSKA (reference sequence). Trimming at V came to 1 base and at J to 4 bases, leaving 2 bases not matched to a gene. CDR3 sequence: CSARASGVYEQYF. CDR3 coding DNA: TGCAGTGCTAGAGCTAGCGGGGTTTACGAGCAGTACTTC.

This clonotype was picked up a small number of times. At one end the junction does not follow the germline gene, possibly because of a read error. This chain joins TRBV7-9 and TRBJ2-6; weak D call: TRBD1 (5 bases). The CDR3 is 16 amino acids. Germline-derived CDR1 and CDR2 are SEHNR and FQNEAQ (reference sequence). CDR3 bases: TGTGCCAGCAGCGTAGCCAGGGTGCAAGGGGCCAACGTCCTGACTTTC. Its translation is CASSVARVQGANVLTF. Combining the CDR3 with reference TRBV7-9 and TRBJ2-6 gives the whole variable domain DTGVSQNPRHKITKRGQNVTFRCDPISEHNRLYWYRQTLGQGPEFLTYFQNEAQLEKSRLLSDRFSAERPKGSFSTLEIQRTEQGDSAMYLCASSVARVQGANVLTFGAGSRLTVL.

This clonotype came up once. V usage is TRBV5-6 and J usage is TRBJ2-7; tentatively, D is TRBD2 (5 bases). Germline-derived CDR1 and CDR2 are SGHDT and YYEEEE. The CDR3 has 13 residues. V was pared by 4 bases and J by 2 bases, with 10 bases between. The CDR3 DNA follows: TGTGCCAGCAGCCCCGGGATTGCCTACGAGCAGTACTTC. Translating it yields CASSPGIAYEQYF.

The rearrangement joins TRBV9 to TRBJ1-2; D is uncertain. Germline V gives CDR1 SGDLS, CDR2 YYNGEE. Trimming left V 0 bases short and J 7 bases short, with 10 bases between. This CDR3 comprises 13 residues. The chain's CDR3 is CASSVDWGSGYTF. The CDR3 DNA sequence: TGTGCCAGCAGCGTAGACTGGGGATCTGGCTACACCTTC.

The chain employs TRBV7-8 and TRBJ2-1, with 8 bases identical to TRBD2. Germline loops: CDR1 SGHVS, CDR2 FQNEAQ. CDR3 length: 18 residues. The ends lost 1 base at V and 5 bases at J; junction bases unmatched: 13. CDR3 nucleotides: TGTGCCAGCAGCTTAGAGGGTTTGCTAGCGGGCCCTAACAATGAGCAGTTCTTC. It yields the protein CASSLEGLLAGPNNEQFF.

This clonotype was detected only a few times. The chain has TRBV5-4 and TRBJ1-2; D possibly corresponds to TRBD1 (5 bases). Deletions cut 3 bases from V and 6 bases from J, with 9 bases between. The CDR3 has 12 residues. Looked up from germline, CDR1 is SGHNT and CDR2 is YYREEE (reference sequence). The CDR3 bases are TGTGCCAGCAGCTCGGGGGGGAATGGCTACACCTTC. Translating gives CASSSGGNGYTF.

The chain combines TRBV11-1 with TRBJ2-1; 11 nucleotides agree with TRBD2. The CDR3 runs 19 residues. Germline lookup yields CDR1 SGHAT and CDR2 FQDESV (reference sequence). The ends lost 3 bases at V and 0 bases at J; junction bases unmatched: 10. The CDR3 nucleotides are TGTGCCAGCAGCTTTCCTTGGGGGACTAGCGGCCCCTCCTACAATGAGCAGTTCTTC. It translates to CASSFPWGTSGPSYNEQFF.

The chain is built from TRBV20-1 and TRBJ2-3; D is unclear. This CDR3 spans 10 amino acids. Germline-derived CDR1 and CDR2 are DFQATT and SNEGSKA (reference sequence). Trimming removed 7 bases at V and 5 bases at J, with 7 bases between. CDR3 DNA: TGCAGTGGAAGAAGAGATACGCAGTATTTT. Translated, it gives CSGRRDTQYF.

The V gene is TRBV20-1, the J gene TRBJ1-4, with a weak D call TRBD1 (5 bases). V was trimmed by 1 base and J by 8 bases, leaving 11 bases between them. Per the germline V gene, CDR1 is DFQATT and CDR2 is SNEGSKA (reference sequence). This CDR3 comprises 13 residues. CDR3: CSARVGVKEKLFF. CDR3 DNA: TGCAGTGCTAGAGTGGGGGTAAAGGAAAAACTGTTTTTT.

The CDR3 sequence: CASSHSQGPQETQYF. The CDR3 region has the DNA TGCGCCAGCAGCCACTCACAGGGCCCCCAAGAGACCCAGTACTTC. The rearrangement joins TRBV5-1 to TRBJ2-5; tentative D call: TRBD1 (6 bases). Germline assignment: CDR1 SGHRS and CDR2 YFSETQ. The V gene lost 4 bases and the J gene lost 1 base, with 14 bases spanning the gap. CDR3 size: 15 residues.

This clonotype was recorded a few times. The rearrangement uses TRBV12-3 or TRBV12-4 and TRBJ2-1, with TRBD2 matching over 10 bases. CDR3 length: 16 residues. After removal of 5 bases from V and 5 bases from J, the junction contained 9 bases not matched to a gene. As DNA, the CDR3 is TGTGCCAGCAGTACCGAGACTAGCGGGCTCCACAATGAGCAGTTCTTC. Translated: CASSTETSGLHNEQFF.

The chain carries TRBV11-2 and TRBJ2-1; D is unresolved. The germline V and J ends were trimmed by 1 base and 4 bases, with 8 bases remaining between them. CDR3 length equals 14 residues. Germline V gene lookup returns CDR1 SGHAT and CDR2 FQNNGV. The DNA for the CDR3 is TGTGCCAGCAGCTTAGCGTCTCCTTACAATGAGCAGTTCTTC. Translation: CASSLASPYNEQFF.

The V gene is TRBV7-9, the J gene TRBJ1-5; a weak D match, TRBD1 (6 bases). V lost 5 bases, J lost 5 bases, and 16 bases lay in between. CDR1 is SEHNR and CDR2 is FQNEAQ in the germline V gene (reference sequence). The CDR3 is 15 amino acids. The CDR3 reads CASSRGGGPDQPQHF. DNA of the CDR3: TGTGCCAGCAGCCGTGGCGGGGGGCCCGATCAGCCCCAGCATTTT.

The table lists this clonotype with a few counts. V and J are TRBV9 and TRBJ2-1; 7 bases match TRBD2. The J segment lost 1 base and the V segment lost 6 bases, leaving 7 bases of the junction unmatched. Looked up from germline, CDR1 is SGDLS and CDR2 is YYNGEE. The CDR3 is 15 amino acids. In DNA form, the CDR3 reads TGTGCCAGCACCTCAAGCGGGGCTTCCTACAATGAGCAGTTCTTC. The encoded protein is CASTSSGASYNEQFF.

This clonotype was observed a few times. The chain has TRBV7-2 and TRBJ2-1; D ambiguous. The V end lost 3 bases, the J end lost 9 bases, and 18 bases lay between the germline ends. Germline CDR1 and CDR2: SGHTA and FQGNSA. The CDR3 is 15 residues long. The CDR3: CASSLSLWLVGEQFF. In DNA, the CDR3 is TGTGCCAGCAGCTTGTCTTTGTGGCTAGTCGGTGAGCAGTTCTTC. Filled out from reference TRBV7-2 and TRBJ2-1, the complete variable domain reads GAGVSQSPSNKVTEKGKDVELRCDPISGHTALYWYRQSLGQGLEFLIYFQGNSAPDKSGLPSDRFSAERTGGSVSTLTIQRTQQEDSAVYLCASSLSLWLVGEQFFGPGTRLTVL.

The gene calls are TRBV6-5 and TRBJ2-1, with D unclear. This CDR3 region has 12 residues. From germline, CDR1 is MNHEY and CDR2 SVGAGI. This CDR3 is CAVETVYNEQFF. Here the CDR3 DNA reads TGTGCGGTGGAGACGGTCTACAATGAGCAGTTCTTC.

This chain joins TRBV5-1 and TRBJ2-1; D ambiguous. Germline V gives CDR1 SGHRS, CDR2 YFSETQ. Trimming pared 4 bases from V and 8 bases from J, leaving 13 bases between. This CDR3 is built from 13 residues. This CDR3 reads CASSPSRVDEQFF. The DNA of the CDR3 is TGCGCCAGCAGCCCCTCAAGGGTCGATGAGCAGTTCTTC.

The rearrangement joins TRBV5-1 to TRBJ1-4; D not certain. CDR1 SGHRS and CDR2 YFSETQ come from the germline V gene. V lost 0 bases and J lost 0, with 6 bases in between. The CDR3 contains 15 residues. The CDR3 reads CASSLEGSTNEKLFF. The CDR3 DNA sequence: TGCGCCAGCAGCTTGGAAGGGTCAACTAATGAAAAACTGTTTTTT.

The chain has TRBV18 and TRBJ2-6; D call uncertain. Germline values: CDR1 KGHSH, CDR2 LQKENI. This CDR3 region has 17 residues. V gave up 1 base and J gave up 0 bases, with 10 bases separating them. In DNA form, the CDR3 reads TGTGCCAGCTCACCACTCATGGCGAACTCTGGGGCCAACGTCCTGACTTTC. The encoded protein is CASSPLMANSGANVLTF.

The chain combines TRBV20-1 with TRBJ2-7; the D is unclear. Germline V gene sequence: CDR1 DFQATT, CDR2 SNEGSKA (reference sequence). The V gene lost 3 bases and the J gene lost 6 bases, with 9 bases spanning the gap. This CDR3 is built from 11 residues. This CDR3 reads CSASNGREQYF. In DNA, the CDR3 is TGCAGTGCTAGTAACGGGCGCGAGCAGTACTTC.